This T cell receptor (beta chain) derives from a study of blood T cell repertoires in COVID-19 (TCRdb year 2020). Describing the broader study: The collaborator samples originated in the United States, Italy and Spain and spanned the acute and convalescent phases of COVID-19. The samples were drawn from the first 160 participants of the ongoing ImmuneRACE study and from 1,254 subjects provided by 6 global collaborators. The repertoires were made available in a free public database intended to serve as a resource for research on the immune response to SARS-CoV-2. The prospective study material was composed of cDNA or gDNA derived from T cells, B-cell-depleted T cells, or PBMCs. A de-identified subject ID, COVID-19 status, age in years and sex were almost always included in the sample metadata. Subjects who had been exposed to COVID-19, were actively infected with it, or had recovered from it provided the deeply sampled blood TCRbeta repertoires that made up the dataset. Where HLA class I and class II types were available, the types were taken from metadata supplied by the sample provider, not from assay-based typing.

The collaborating institutions used their own protocols to collect whole blood in K2EDTA tubes. For TCRbeta analysis, collaborators shipped samples in one of three forms: frozen whole blood, isolated PBMCs, or DNA extracted from either of those sample types. V is clipped by 0 bases and J by 4 bases, and the sequence between their germline boundaries is 20 bases long. The germline V gene yields SGHDN for CDR1 and FVKESK for CDR2. Including the terminal cysteine and phenylalanine, the CDR3 comprises 18 residues. The read is trimmed to its CDR3 DNA, 54 bases read in frame from base 1. A remark on this clone: What antigen it recognizes has not been identified. Base qualities are not provided; no much larger clone lies one nucleotide away.

Overall study outcomes, separate from this receptor: The quantity of clinical and demographic metadata differed by source and by participant and was supplied without curation.

The immunoSEQ Assay, a bias-controlled multiplex PCR, was used to amplify TCRbeta CDR3 regions from genomic DNA. As for the original processing: The number of nucleated cells in each sample was estimated by amplification of reference gene primers within the assay. To quantify the absolute abundance of each unique TCRbeta CDR3 rearrangement, sequence reads were collapsed and filtered. Productive Simpson clonality was computed per sample as the square root of Simpson's diversity index over productive rearrangements. TCRdb holds this immuneACCESS table with in-frame rearrangements only. Some clones are missing; in checked studies, unresolved V genes explain under half, and the rest has no known cause. D and trimming come from the DNA, and the V and J calls and clone size come from that table. The sample table contains about 400,000 clones; only one count was recorded for more than 80% of them. Jointly, the top ten make up 1.4% of the sample.

This clonotype originated in a woman between 25 and 40 years old with active or convalescent COVID-19. The sequenced sample was peripheral blood. Rearrangement joined TRBV14 to TRBJ2-3; TRBD1 might be the D gene, on 6 matching bases. The CDR3 reads as follows: CASSQDVGQGLNSDTQYF. The nucleotide sequence is given as TGTGCCAGCAGCCAAGATGTTGGGCAGGGGCTGAATTCAGATACGCAGTATTTT.